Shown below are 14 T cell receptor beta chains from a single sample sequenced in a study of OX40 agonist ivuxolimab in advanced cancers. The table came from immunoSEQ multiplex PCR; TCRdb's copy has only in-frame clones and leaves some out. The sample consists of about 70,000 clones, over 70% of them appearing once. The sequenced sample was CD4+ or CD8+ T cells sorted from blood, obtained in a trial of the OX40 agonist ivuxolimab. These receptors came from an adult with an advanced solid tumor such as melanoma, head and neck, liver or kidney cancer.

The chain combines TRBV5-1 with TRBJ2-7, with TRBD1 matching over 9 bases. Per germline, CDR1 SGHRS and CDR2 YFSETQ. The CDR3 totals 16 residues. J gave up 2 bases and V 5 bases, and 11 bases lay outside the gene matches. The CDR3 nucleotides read TGCGCCAGCAGTCCCGGGGGGACAGGGTCACCCTACGAGCAGTACTTC. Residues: CASSPGGTGSPYEQYF.

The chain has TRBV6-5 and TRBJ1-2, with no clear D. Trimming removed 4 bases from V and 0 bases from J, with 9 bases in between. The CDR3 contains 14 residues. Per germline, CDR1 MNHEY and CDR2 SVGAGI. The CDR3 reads CASSFYPANYGYTF. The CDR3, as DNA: TGTGCCAGCAGTTTCTACCCGGCTAACTATGGCTACACCTTC.

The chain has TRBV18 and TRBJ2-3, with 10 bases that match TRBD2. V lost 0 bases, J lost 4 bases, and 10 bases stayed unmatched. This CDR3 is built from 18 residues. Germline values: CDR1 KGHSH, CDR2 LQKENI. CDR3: CASSPPFSRTSGADTQYF. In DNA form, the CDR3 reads TGTGCCAGCTCACCACCGTTTTCTAGAACTAGCGGGGCAGATACGCAGTATTTT.

The CDR3 sequence: CASSQDRGPSQPQHF. CDR3 nucleotide sequence: TGTGCCAGCAGCCAAGACAGGGGGCCGAGTCAGCCCCAGCATTTT. J is TRBJ1-5 and V is TRBV7-8; 10 nucleotides line up with TRBD1. The CDR3 length is 15 residues. The V segment lost 5 bases and the J segment 6 bases; nucleotides outside the gene matches: 7. In germline, CDR1 is SGHVS, CDR2 FQNEAQ. Complete variable domain (other parts from reference TRBV7-8 and TRBJ1-5): GAGVSQSPRYKVAKRGQDVALRCDPISGHVSLFWYQQALGQGPEFLTYFQNEAQLDKSGLPSDRFFAERPEGSVSTLKIQRTQQEDSAVYLCASSQDRGPSQPQHFGDGTRLSIL.

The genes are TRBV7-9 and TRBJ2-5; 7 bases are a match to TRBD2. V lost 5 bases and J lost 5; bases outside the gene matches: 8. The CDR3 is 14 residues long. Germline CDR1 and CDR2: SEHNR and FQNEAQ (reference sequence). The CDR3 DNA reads TGTGCCAGCAGCATTTTAGCGGGCGGGGAGACCCAGTACTTC. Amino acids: CASSILAGGETQYF.

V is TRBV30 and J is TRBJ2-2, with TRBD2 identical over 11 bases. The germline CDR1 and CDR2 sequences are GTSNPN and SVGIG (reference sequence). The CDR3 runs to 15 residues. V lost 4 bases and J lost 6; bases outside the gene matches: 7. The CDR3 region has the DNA TGTGCCTGGAACATAGCGGGAGGGCGTGCCGGGGAGCTGTTTTTT. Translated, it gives CAWNIAGGRAGELFF. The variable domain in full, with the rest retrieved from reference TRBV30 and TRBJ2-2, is SQTIHQWPATLVQPVGSPLSLECTVEGTSNPNLYWYRQAAGRGLQLLFYSVGIGQISSEVPQNLSASRPQDRQFILSSKKLLLSDSGFYLCAWNIAGGRAGELFFGEGSRLTVL.

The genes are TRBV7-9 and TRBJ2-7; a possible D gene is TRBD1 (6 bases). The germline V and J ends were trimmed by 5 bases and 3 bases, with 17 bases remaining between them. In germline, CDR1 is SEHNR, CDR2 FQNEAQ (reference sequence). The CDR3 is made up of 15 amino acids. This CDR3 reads CASSPKITGNYEQYF. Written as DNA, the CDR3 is TGTGCCAGCAGCCCAAAAATTACAGGGAACTACGAGCAGTACTTC.

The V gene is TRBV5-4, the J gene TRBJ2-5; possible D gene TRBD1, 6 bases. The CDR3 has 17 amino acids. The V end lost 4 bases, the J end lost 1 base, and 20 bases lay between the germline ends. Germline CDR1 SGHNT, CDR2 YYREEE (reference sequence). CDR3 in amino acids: CASSPRKQGSGQETQYF. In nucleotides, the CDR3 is TGTGCCAGCAGCCCCCGGAAACAGGGTTCGGGCCAAGAGACCCAGTACTTC.

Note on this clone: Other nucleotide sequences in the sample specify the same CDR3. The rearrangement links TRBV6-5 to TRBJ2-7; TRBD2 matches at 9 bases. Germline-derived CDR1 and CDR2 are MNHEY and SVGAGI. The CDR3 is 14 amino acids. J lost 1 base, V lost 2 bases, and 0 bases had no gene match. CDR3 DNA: TGTGCCAGCAGTTACACTAGCGGGTCCTACGAGCAGTACTTC. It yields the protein CASSYTSGSYEQYF.

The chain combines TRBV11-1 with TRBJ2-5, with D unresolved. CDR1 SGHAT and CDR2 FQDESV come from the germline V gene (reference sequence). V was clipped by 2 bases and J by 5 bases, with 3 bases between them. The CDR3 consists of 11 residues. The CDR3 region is CASSLRETQYF. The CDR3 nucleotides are TGTGCCAGCAGCTTAAGGGAGACCCAGTACTTC.

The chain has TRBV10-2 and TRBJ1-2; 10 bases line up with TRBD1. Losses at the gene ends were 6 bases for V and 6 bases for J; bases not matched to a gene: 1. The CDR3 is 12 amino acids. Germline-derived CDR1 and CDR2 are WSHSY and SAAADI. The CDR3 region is CASSGTGDGYTF. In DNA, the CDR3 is TGCGCCAGCAGCGGGACAGGGGATGGCTACACCTTC.

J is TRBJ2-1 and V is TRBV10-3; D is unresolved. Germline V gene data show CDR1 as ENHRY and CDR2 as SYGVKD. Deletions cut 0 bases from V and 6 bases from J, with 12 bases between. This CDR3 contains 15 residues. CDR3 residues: CAISESRRTSNEQFF. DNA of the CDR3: TGTGCCATCAGTGAGTCGCGGCGGACCAGCAATGAGCAGTTCTTC.

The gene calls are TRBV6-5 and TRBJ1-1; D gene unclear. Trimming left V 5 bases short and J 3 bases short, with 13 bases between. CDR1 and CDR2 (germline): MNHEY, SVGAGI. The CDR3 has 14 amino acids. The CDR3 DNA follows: TGTGCCAGCAGTCCAAAGGGCCGGCACACTGAAGCTTTCTTT. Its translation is CASSPKGRHTEAFF.

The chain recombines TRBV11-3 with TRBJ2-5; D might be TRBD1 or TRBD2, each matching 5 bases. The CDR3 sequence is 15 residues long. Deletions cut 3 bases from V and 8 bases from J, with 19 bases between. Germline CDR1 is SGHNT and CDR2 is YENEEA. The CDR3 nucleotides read TGTGCCAGCAGCTTGGGGGAAGGGCTTGCGGATACCCAGTACTTC. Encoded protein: CASSLGEGLADTQYF.